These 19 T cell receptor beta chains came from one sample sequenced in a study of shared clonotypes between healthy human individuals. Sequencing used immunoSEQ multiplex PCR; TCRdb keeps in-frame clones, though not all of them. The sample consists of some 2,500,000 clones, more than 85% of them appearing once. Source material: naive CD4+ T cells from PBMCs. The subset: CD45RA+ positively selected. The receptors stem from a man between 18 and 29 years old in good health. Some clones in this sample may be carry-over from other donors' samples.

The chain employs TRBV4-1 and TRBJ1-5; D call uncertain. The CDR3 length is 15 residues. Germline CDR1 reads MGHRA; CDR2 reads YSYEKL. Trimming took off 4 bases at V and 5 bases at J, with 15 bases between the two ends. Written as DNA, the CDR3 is TGCGCCAGCAGCCTGGGAGCTATACATGATCAGCCCCAGCATTTT. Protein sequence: CASSLGAIHDQPQHF.

For the CDR3, the DNA is TGTGCCAGCAGCCTCGGCCCGGCAGGTACTGGAAACACCATATATTTT. It yields the protein CASSLGPAGTGNTIYF. The V and J genes are TRBV9 and TRBJ1-3; D gene uncertain. The CDR3 extends over 16 amino acids. Germline V CDR1 and CDR2: SGDLS, YYNGEE. V shed 4 bases and J shed 2 bases, with 16 bases lying between them.

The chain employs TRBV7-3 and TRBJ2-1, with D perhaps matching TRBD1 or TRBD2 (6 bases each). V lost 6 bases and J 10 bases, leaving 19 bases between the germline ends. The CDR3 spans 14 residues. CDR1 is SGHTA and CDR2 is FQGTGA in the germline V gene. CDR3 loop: CASSQSNGGTEQFF. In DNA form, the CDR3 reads TGTGCCAGCAGTCAATCAAACGGGGGCACCGAGCAGTTCTTC.

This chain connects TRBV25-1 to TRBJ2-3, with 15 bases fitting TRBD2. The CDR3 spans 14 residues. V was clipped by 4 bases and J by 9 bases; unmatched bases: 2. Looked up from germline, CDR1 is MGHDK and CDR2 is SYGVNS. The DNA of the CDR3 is TGTGCCAGCAGTGCCGGGACTAGCGGGAGGACGCAGTATTTT. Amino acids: CASSAGTSGRTQYF.

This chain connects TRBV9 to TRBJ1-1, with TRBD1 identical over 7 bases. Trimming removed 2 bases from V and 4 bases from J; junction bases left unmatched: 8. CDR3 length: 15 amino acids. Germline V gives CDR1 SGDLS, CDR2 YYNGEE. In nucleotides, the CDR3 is TGTGCCAGCAGCGTTGACTACAGGGGCCTCACTGAAGCTTTCTTT. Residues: CASSVDYRGLTEAFF.

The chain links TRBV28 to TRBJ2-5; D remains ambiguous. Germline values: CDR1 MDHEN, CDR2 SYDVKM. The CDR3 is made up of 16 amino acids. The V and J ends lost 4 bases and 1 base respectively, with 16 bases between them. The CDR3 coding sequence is TGTGCCAGCAGTTCTCCGTTCGGCAGAATCCAAGAGACCCAGTACTTC. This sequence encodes CASSSPFGRIQETQYF.

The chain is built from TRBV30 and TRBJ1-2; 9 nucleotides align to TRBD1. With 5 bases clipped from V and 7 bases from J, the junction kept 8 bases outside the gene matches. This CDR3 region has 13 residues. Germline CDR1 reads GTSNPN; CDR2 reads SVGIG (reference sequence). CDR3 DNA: TGTGCCTGGGTTGGGGACAGGGAAACTGGCTACACCTTC. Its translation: CAWVGDRETGYTF.

CDR3 amino acids: CASSQARSSGAYEQYF. CDR3 DNA sequence: TGTGCCAGCAGCCAGGCTCGAAGTTCGGGGGCCTACGAGCAGTACTTC. The chain employs TRBV14 and TRBJ2-7, with a tentative D call TRBD2 (6 bases). The CDR3 loop spans 16 amino acids. CDR1 and CDR2 (germline): SGHDN, FVKESK. Trimming removed 3 bases at V and 2 bases at J, with 17 bases between.

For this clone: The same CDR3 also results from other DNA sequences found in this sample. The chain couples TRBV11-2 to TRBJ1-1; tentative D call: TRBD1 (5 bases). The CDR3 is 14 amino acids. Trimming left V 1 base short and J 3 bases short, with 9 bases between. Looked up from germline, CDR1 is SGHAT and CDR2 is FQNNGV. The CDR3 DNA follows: TGTGCCAGCAGCTTAGGCCAGGGCGACACTGAAGCTTTCTTT. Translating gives CASSLGQGDTEAFF. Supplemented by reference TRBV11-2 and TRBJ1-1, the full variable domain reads EAGVAQSPRYKIIEKRQSVAFWCNPISGHATLYWYQQILGQGPKLLIQFQNNGVVDDSQLPKDRFSAERLKGVDSTLKIQPAKLEDSAVYLCASSLGQGDTEAFFGQGTRLTVV.

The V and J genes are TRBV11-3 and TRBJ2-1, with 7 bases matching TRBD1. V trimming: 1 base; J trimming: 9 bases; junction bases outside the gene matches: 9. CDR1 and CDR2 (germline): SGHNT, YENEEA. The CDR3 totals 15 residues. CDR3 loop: CASSLGPGGTGEQFF. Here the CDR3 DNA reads TGTGCCAGCAGCTTAGGTCCAGGGGGTACGGGTGAGCAGTTCTTC.

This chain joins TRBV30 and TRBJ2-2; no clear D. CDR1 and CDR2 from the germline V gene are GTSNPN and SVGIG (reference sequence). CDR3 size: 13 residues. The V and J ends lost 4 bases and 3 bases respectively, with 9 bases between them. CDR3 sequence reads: CAWNPGYTGELFF. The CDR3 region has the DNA TGTGCCTGGAACCCAGGCTACACCGGGGAGCTGTTTTTT.

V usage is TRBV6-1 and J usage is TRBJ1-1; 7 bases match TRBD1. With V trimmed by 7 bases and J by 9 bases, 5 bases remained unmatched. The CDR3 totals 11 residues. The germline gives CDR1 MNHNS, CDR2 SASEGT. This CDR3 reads CASIGTDKAFF. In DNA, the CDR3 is TGTGCCAGCATCGGGACAGATAAAGCTTTCTTT.

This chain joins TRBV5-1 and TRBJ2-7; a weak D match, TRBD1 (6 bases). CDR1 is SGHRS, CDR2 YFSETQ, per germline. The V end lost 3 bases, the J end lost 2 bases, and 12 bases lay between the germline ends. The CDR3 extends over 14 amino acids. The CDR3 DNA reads TGCGCCAGCAGCTCAAAGGACAGAACCTACGAGCAGTACTTC. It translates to CASSSKDRTYEQYF.

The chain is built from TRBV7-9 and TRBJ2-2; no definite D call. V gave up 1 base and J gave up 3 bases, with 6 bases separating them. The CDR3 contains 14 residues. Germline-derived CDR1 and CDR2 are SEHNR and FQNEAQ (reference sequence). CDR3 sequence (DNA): TGTGCCAGCAGCTTAGGACACTACACCGGGGAGCTGTTTTTT. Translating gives CASSLGHYTGELFF.

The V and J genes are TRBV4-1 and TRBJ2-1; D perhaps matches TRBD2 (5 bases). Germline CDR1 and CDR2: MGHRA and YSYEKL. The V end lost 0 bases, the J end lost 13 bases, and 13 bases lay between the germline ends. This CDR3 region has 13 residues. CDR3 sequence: CASSQERRATQFF. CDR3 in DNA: TGCGCCAGCAGCCAAGAGAGGCGGGCGACTCAGTTCTTC.

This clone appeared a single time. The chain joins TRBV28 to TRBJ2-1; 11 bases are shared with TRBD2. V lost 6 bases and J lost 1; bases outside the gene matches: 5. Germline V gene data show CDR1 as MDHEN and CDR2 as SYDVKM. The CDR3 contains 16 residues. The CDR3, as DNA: TGTGCCAGCAGGAGTATAGCGGGAGGGTCCTACAATGAGCAGTTCTTC. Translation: CASRSIAGGSYNEQFF. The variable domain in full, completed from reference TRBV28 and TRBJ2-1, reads DVKVTQSSRYLVKRTGEKVFLECVQDMDHENMFWYRQDPGLGLRLIYFSYDVKMKEKGDIPEGYSVSREKKERFSLILESASTNQTSMYLCASRSIAGGSYNEQFFGPGTRLTVL.

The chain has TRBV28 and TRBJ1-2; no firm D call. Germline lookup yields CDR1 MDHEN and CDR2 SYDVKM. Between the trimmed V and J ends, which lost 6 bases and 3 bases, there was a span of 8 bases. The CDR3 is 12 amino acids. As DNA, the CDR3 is TGTGCCAGCAGCCCTAGACACTATGGCTACACCTTC. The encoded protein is CASSPRHYGYTF.

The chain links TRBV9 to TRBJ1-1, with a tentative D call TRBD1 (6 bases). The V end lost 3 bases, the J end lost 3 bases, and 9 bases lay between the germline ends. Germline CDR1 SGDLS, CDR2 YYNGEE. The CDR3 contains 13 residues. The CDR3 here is CASSADRHTEAFF. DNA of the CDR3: TGTGCCAGCAGCGCTGACAGGCACACTGAAGCTTTCTTT.

The CDR3 loop reads CASSFLPRSSGIQETQYF. The CDR3 coding sequence is TGTGCCAGCAGTTTCCTACCCCGGAGTAGCGGCATCCAAGAGACCCAGTACTTC. The V gene is TRBV28, the J gene TRBJ2-5; D is perhaps TRBD2 (6 bases). The CDR3 consists of 18 residues. Germline values: CDR1 MDHEN, CDR2 SYDVKM. V lost 3 bases, J lost 1 base, and 21 bases lay in between.